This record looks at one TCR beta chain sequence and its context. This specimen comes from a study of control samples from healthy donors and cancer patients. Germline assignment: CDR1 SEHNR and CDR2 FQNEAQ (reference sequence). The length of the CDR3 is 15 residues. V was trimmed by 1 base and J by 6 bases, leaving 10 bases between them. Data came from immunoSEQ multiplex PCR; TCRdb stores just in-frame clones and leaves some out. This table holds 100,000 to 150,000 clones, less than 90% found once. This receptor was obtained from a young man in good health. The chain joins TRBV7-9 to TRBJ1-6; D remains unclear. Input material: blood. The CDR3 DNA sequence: TGTGCCAGCAGCTTAGATTCGGGGTCTAATTCACCCCTCCACTTT. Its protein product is CASSLDSGSNSPLHF.